This record looks at one TCR beta chain sequence and its context. In the original processing: Nucleated cell counts were estimated from reference gene primer amplification. This table comes from immunoSEQ multiplex PCR, and its TCRdb copy is limited to in-frame clones, with some not included. That table gives V, J and clone size, and the DNA gave D and trimming. The sample holds a few hundred thousand clones, about 90% seen once. The data were taken from a study of blood T cell repertoires in COVID-19. Looking at the study overall: The analysed material was cDNA or gDNA that came from T cells, B-cell-depleted T cells, or PBMCs.

The TCR originated in a woman younger than 30 with acute COVID-19. Sequenced sample: PBMCs or T cells enriched from blood (not recorded which).

DNA for the CDR3: TGTGCCAGCGGCATACAGGGGTGGGACACCGGGGAGCTGTTTTTT. As protein: CASGIQGWDTGELFF. This chain links TRBV27 with TRBJ2-2; 7 nucleotides line up with TRBD1. The CDR3 spans 15 residues. Trimming at V came to 8 bases and at J to 3 bases, leaving 9 bases not matched to a gene. Germline CDR1 MNHEY, CDR2 SMNVEV (reference sequence).